The 4 T cell receptor beta chains in this list originate from one sample, sequenced in a study of blood T cell repertoires in COVID-19. The repertoire was sequenced with immunoSEQ multiplex PCR; TCRdb's copy has only in-frame clones and lacks some. The table includes 180,000 or so clones, more than 75% detected once. Sample: peripheral blood. The source of these receptors is a woman aged 50 to 65 with active or convalescent COVID-19.

The chain couples TRBV7-2 to TRBJ1-4; D not resolved. The V end lost 2 bases, the J end lost 4 bases, and 11 bases lay between the germline ends. The CDR3 totals 15 residues. Germline CDR1 SGHTA, CDR2 FQGNSA. CDR3 residues: CASSLSVGDNEKLFF. DNA for the CDR3: TGTGCCAGCAGCTTAAGTGTTGGAGATAATGAAAAACTGTTTTTT.

The chain joins TRBV13 to TRBJ2-1; 9 bases align to TRBD1. Germline V CDR1 and CDR2: PRHDT, FYEKMQ (reference sequence). This CDR3 has 14 residues. With 6 bases clipped from V and 6 bases from J, the junction kept 6 bases outside the gene matches. CDR3 region: CASRPGDRANEQFF. In DNA, the CDR3 is TGTGCCAGCAGACCAGGGGACAGGGCCAATGAGCAGTTCTTC.

The chain employs TRBV3-1 (or the pseudogene TRBV3-2) and TRBJ2-7; no reliable D call. CDR1 is LGHDT and CDR2 is YNNKEL in the germline V gene (reference sequence). The CDR3 runs 13 residues. The germline V and J ends were trimmed by 4 bases and 4 bases, with 11 bases remaining between them. The CDR3 reads CASSPGYGYEQYF. The CDR3 DNA is TGTGCCAGCAGCCCAGGATACGGATACGAGCAGTACTTC.

CDR3: CASSVEEGEGTEAFF. CDR3 nucleotides: TGTGCCAGCAGCGTAGAGGAGGGAGAGGGCACTGAAGCTTTCTTT. V is TRBV9 and J is TRBJ1-1, with D uncertain. The germline V gene has CDR1 SGDLS and CDR2 YYNGEE. V lost 0 bases and J lost 4, with 13 bases in between. The CDR3 spans 15 residues.